The 21 T cell receptor beta chains listed next were all sequenced from one sample in a study of T cell responses to AZD1222 COVID-19 vaccine. Clones were sequenced by immunoSEQ multiplex PCR, and TCRdb holds only the in-frame ones, with some missing. The sample has about 100,000 clones; about 85% are singletons. The source was peripheral blood, collected 28 days after the second AZD1222 dose. These receptors were taken from an adult who received the AZD1222 COVID-19 vaccine.

CDR3 sequence (DNA): TGTGCCAGCAGTTGGACAGGGGTAAATGAAAAACTGTTTTTT. Protein: CASSWTGVNEKLFF. The chain employs TRBV6-5 and TRBJ1-4, with 9 nucleotides matching TRBD1. The CDR3 runs 14 residues. J lost 5 bases, V lost 4 bases, and 2 bases had no gene match. Germline V CDR1 and CDR2: MNHEY, SVGAGI.

This sequence joins TRBV7-9 and TRBJ1-1, with 7 bases matching TRBD1. V lost 5 bases, J lost 0 bases, and 15 bases stayed unmatched. The CDR3 runs to 18 residues. The germline gives CDR1 SEHNR, CDR2 FQNEAQ (reference sequence). Here the CDR3 reads CASSRKGQWGYMNTEAFF. Written as DNA, the CDR3 is TGTGCCAGCAGCCGAAAGGGACAGTGGGGCTACATGAACACTGAAGCTTTCTTT. The full variable domain, completed using reference TRBV7-9 and TRBJ1-1, is DTGVSQNPRHKITKRGQNVTFRCDPISEHNRLYWYRQTLGQGPEFLTYFQNEAQLEKSRLLSDRFSAERPKGSFSTLEIQRTEQGDSAMYLCASSRKGQWGYMNTEAFFGQGTRLTVV.

The rearrangement uses TRBV19 and TRBJ2-7; TRBD1 matches 7 bases. The germline gives CDR1 LNHDA, CDR2 SQIVND (reference sequence). V shed 5 bases and J 7 bases; nucleotides not matched to a gene: 17. The CDR3 contains 16 residues. The CDR3 sequence: CASSANYRGGFSEQYF. CDR3 coding DNA: TGTGCCAGTAGTGCTAATTACAGGGGCGGTTTCTCGGAGCAGTACTTC.

This sequence joins TRBV27 and TRBJ1-5; D unresolved. The CDR3 extends over 14 amino acids. In germline, CDR1 is MNHEY, CDR2 SMNVEV (reference sequence). Trimming shortened V by 0 bases and J by 2 bases, and 5 bases separated the two germline ends. CDR3 sequence reads: CASSLSIGNQPQHF. The CDR3, as DNA: TGTGCCAGCAGTTTATCGATCGGCAATCAGCCCCAGCATTTT.

This chain links TRBV4-3 with TRBJ2-2; perhaps D is TRBD1 or TRBD2 (6 bases each). This CDR3 spans 17 amino acids. Germline V CDR1 and CDR2: LGHNA, YSLEER. The ends were cut back, 0 bases at V and 6 bases at J, with 17 bases in the middle. The CDR3 DNA is TGCGCCAGCAGCCAAGAGTTTCGGGGGCGTGGGGCCGGGGAGCTGTTTTTT. Its translation: CASSQEFRGRGAGELFF.

This clone has more than one count but fewer than ten. V usage is TRBV7-2 and J usage is TRBJ1-1, with D possibly being TRBD1 (5 bases). Trimming left V 4 bases short and J 4 bases short, with 13 bases between. CDR1 is SGHTA and CDR2 is FQGNSA in the germline V gene. This CDR3 has 14 amino acids. The CDR3 DNA reads as TGTGCCAGCAGCTCGCAGGGATTGGGCACTGAAGCTTTCTTT. Amino acid sequence: CASSSQGLGTEAFF.

This chain links TRBV23-1 with TRBJ1-6; TRBD1 is a possible D gene (5 bases). TRBV23-1 is an ORF, with its function uncertain. The CDR3 has 14 amino acids. V gave up 7 bases and J gave up 9 bases, with 16 bases separating them. The CDR3 sequence is CASTFRVPSSPLHF. CDR3 DNA: TGCGCCAGCACCTTCAGGGTTCCATCTTCACCCCTCCACTTT.

This chain connects TRBV6-2 or TRBV6-3 to TRBJ2-3; D remains ambiguous. The length of the CDR3 is 15 residues. Germline-derived CDR1 and CDR2 are MNHEY and SVGEGT. The V gene lost 0 bases and the J gene lost 0 bases, with 7 bases spanning the gap. CDR3 coding DNA: TGTGCCAGCAGTTACTCGTGGGGAAGCACAGATACGCAGTATTTT. This encodes CASSYSWGSTDTQYF.

The chain recombines TRBV7-8 with TRBJ1-6; D gene unclear. This CDR3 is built from 15 residues. V lost 1 base and J 10 bases, leaving 14 bases between the germline ends. From germline, CDR1 is SGHVS and CDR2 FQNEAQ. The CDR3 DNA reads TGTGCCAGCAGCTTAGACTTCATGAGGAGGTCACCCCTCCACTTT. Translated, it gives CASSLDFMRRSPLHF.

This clone was seen only a few times. The chain has TRBV6-4 and TRBJ1-1, with a weak D call TRBD1 (5 bases). Germline V gene lookup returns CDR1 MRHNA and CDR2 SNTAGT. The CDR3 contains 14 residues. The V end was cut by 0 bases, the J end by 0 bases, with 5 bases between. The CDR3: CASSDSDMNTEAFF. In nucleotides, the CDR3 is TGTGCCAGCAGTGACTCGGACATGAACACTGAAGCTTTCTTT.

This chain joins TRBV9 and TRBJ2-7; the match to TRBD1 covers 10 bases. Trimming removed 3 bases from V and 1 base from J; junction bases left unmatched: 4. The length of the CDR3 is 15 residues. The germline V gene encodes CDR1 SGDLS and CDR2 YYNGEE. The CDR3 is CASSGGGQGSYEQYF. As DNA, the CDR3 is TGTGCCAGCAGCGGAGGGGGACAGGGGTCCTACGAGCAGTACTTC.

V is TRBV7-2 and J is TRBJ1-4, with D unclear. There are 17 residues in the CDR3. Germline V lookup: CDR1 SGHTA, CDR2 FQGNSA. V gave up 3 bases and J gave up 3 bases, with 17 bases separating them. The DNA for the CDR3 is TGTGCCAGCAGCTTGCGGTTCGTTATGTGGCCTAATGAAAAACTGTTTTTT. Translating it yields CASSLRFVMWPNEKLFF.

The V call is TRBV4-3, the J call TRBJ1-6; TRBD1 is a possible D gene (5 bases). Germline-derived CDR1 and CDR2 are LGHNA and YSLEER. This CDR3 comprises 17 residues. V was pared by 0 bases and J by 5 bases, with 14 bases between. The CDR3, as DNA: TGCGCCAGCAGCCAAGATTTCGGGACGGCAAATAATTCACCCCTCCACTTT. This sequence encodes CASSQDFGTANNSPLHF.

The chain combines TRBV5-1 with TRBJ2-7; TRBD1 agrees at 12 bases. Germline-derived CDR1 and CDR2 are SGHRS and YFSETQ. J was trimmed by 3 bases and V by 6 bases; bases with no gene match: 7. The CDR3 runs 15 residues. DNA for the CDR3: TGCGCCAGCAATCGCGGGGACAGGGGGCTCTACGAGCAGTACTTC. This translates into CASNRGDRGLYEQYF.

The chain couples TRBV11-2 to TRBJ1-1; D call uncertain. CDR3 length equals 15 residues. The V end lost 5 bases, the J end lost 3 bases, and 16 bases lay between the germline ends. Germline loops: CDR1 SGHAT, CDR2 FQNNGV. CDR3 loop: CASSVSDAQDTEAFF. CDR3 bases: TGTGCCAGCAGCGTCTCGGACGCTCAGGACACTGAAGCTTTCTTT.

V usage is TRBV2 and J usage is TRBJ1-3; D remains unclear. CDR3 size: 15 residues. Germline lookup yields CDR1 SNHLY and CDR2 FYNNEI. The ends were cut back, 0 bases at V and 2 bases at J, with 8 bases in the middle. CDR3 bases: TGTGCCAGCAGTGAAGCGGTAGGGACTGGAAACACCATATATTTT. This codes for CASSEAVGTGNTIYF. Together with reference TRBV2 and TRBJ1-3, the CDR3 gives the full variable domain: EPEVTQTPSHQVTQMGQEVILRCVPISNHLYFYWYRQILGQKVEFLVSFYNNEISEKSEIFDDQFSVERPDGSNFTLKIRSTKLEDSAMYFCASSEAVGTGNTIYFGEGSWLTVV.

The chain is built from TRBV7-9 and TRBJ1-3; D gene unclear. The germline V gene encodes CDR1 SEHNR and CDR2 FQNEAQ (reference sequence). The CDR3 contains 17 residues. V was trimmed by 1 base and J by 3 bases, leaving 16 bases between them. DNA of the CDR3: TGTGCCAGCAGCTTAGGGGGTGGTGGCTTCCTTGGAAACACCATATATTTT. This sequence encodes CASSLGGGGFLGNTIYF.

The chain links TRBV5-4 to TRBJ1-2; maybe TRBD1 (5 bases). CDR1 SGHNT and CDR2 YYREEE come from the germline V gene (reference sequence). The V and J ends lost 6 bases and 3 bases respectively, with 15 bases between them. The CDR3 consists of 14 residues. Written as DNA, the CDR3 is TGTGCCAGCAATTGGGACGGGGCTTACTATGGCTACACCTTC. Translated: CASNWDGAYYGYTF.

The chain has TRBV7-2 and TRBJ1-2; a weak D match, TRBD1 (5 bases). The V gene's germline CDR1 is SGHTA and CDR2 FQGNSA. Trimming cost V 2 bases and J 2 bases, with 12 bases left between them. The CDR3 totals 15 residues. As DNA, the CDR3 is TGTGCCAGCAGCTTAACGACAGAAAACAACTATGGCTACACCTTC. It codes for CASSLTTENNYGYTF.

This chain's CDR3 is CASSQGPGSTDTQYF. The CDR3 bases are TGCGCCAGCAGCCAAGGGCCCGGTTCCACAGATACGCAGTATTTT. The V gene is TRBV4-1, the J gene TRBJ2-3; no clear D. Germline CDR1 is MGHRA and CDR2 is YSYEKL. Trimming removed 1 base at V and 2 bases at J, with 10 bases between. This CDR3 spans 15 amino acids.

This chain joins TRBV14 and TRBJ2-7, with a possible D match to TRBD2 (5 bases). V was shortened by 4 bases and J by 4 bases, with 17 bases between the two germline ends. Germline loops: CDR1 SGHDN, CDR2 FVKESK. The CDR3 covers 15 residues. The CDR3, as DNA: TGTGCCAGCAGCCCCCGGACGGGGATTGGGTACGAGCAGTACTTC. Protein product: CASSPRTGIGYEQYF. The full variable domain, its missing parts supplied by reference TRBV14 and TRBJ2-7, is EAGVTQFPSHSVIEKGQTVTLRCDPISGHDNLYWYRRVMGKEIKFLLHFVKESKQDESGMPNNRFLAERTGGTYSTLKVQPAELEDSGVYFCASSPRTGIGYEQYFGPGTRLTVT.